Described below is a single T cell receptor beta chain sequence and its context. This clone was seen just once. Its target antigen remains unknown. No base qualities exist here, and no much larger clone lies one base off it. This specimen comes from a study of cytomegalovirus exposure and HLA in healthy donors (dated 2017 in TCRdb). Context from the whole study: According to a later analysis, one platform produced both the 100 to 150 validation repertoires and the 666 repertoires of the first cohort. The study aimed to test whether signatures of past pathogen exposure could be identified by cataloging public T cell receptors. Along with the approximately 670-subject first cohort, a separate validation cohort of 120 different subjects was used. High-throughput TCR immunosequencing, statistical association of individual TCRs with disease status, and machine learning were combined to predict cytomegalovirus infection status.

The donors belonged to the validation cohort of over a hundred subjects, which was separate from the approximately 700-subject first cohort. Library preparation employed the immunoSEQ multiplex PCR assay. In the source study's methods: A statistical classification framework was built for diagnosing cytomegalovirus status from the catalog of TCR beta chain sequences. TCRdb provides this immuneACCESS table in a form limited to in-frame rearrangements. Some clones are lacking; in checked studies, under half of them reflect an unresolved V gene, and why the rest are absent is not known. The V and J calls and clone size are taken from that table; D and trimming were inferred from the DNA. The sample table holds over 150,000 clones, of which 86% were seen once. The top ten constitute about 20% of the sample. V is reduced by 5 bases and J by 8 bases, leaving a spacing of 12 bases between them. The CDR3 holds 12 amino acids from the cysteine to the phenylalanine. Only CDR3 DNA is held: 36 bases, read in frame from base 1. The germline V gene supplies CDR1 SGHVS and CDR2 FNYEAQ.

Overall study outcomes, separate from this receptor: The study listed approximately 150 TCR beta chains as associated with cytomegalovirus. All 110 or so repertoires were used to score co-occurrence in the validation cohort in a later analysis, because that analysis had no HLA typing for the cohort. Cytomegalovirus status was reported to be diagnosed by the classifier with high specificity and sensitivity in both the original and validation cohorts. Three of the identified cytomegalovirus-associated TCR beta chains were confirmed in vitro to be specific for cytomegalovirus antigens. According to the authors, the approach could potentially be generalized to other disease states and immunological phenotypes. While some public TCRs were present in many individuals, most TCR sequences turned up only very rarely across donors. A later analysis found that TCRs clustered in the first cohort also tended to co-occur in the roughly 120 validation repertoires, with more than 90% of cluster scores above 0.

The receptor was isolated from a man aged 18 to 30 in good health and CMV-seropositive. The chain links TRBV7-6 with TRBJ1-2; matching of 6 bases hints at TRBD1 as the D gene. The material sequenced was PBMCs. CDR3 sequence: CASSPSGGGYTF. The DNA is as follows: TGTGCCAGCAGCCCTAGCGGGGGCGGCTACACCTTC.